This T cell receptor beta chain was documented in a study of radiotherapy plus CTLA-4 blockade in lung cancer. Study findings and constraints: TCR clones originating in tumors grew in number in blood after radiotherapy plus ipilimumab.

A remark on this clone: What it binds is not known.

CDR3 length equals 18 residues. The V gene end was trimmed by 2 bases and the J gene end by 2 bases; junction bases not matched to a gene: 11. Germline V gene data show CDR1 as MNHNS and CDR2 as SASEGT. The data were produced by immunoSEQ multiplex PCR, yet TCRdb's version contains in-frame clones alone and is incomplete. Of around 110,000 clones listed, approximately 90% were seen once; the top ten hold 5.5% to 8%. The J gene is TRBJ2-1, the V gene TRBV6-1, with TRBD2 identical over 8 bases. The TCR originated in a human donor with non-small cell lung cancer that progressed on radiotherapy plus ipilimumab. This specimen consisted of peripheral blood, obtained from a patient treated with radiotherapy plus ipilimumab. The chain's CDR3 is CASSETVISGGTYNEQFF. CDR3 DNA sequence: TGTGCCAGCAGTGAAACGGTGATCAGCGGGGGAACCTACAATGAGCAGTTCTTC.